This is a list of T cell receptor beta chains from one sample in a study of CD8 T cells in Susac syndrome. TCRdb called the immunoSEQ multiplex PCR reads again in MiXCR, with one record for every CDR3 protein. The table has roughly 400,000 distinct CDR3 sequences, more than 80% seen once. The sequencing input was CD8+ T cells from PBMCs. These receptors came from a human donor with multiple sclerosis. Each CDR3 is given with its conserved first and last residue. D genes are given only for firm matches. Where a row states a size, it is once, few, many or the class of an expanded clone; other rows omit it.

>-|TRBV4-1|TRBJ1-2|-
TGCGCCAGCAGCCAAGCTGTGGCGGGTAACTATGGCTACACCTTC
CASSQAVAGNYGYTF
>-|TRBV6-1|TRBJ2-2|-
TGTGCCAGCAGTGAAATTGACGGGATCGGGGAGCTGTTTTTT
CASSEIDGIGELFF
>once|TRBV4-1|TRBJ1-2|TRBD1
TGCGCCAGCAGCCAGGGGACAGCTGCTAACTATGGCTACACCTTC
CASSQGTAANYGYTF
>-|TRBV6-5|TRBJ1-5|-
TGTGTACACAACCGGATTAGCAATCAGCCCCAGCATTTT
CVHNRISNQPQHF
>-|TRBV19|TRBJ2-7|TRBD1
TGTGCCAGTAGTAGGGACAGGGGACCAGCCTACGAGCAGTACTTC
CASSRDRGPAYEQYF
>-|TRBV6-1|TRBJ2-5|TRBD1
TGTGCCACATCGGGACAGGGAGAAGAGACCCAGTACTTC
CATSGQGEETQYF
>few|TRBV28|TRBJ2-7|-
TGTGCCAGCAACCCCTTGAAAACCTCCTACGAGCAGTACTTC
CASNPLKTSYEQYF
>-|TRBV2|TRBJ2-1|TRBD2
TGTGCCAGCAGCTCCAAGCGGGACCCCTACAATGAGCAGTTCTTC
CASSSKRDPYNEQFF
>-|TRBV12-3/TRBV12-4|TRBJ2-2|-
TGTGCCAGCAGTTTATGGGAGGACACCGGGGAGCTGTTTTTT
CASSLWEDTGELFF
>-|TRBV19|TRBJ2-3|-
TGTGCCAGTGCGATAGCCCCCACAGATACGCAGTATTTT
CASAIAPTDTQYF
>-|TRBV5-1|TRBJ2-2|-
TGCGCCAGCAGCCCGGAGGACCCCGGGGAGCTGTTTTTT
CASSPEDPGELFF
>-|TRBV7-9|TRBJ2-5|-
TGTGCCAGCAGCTTTTCAGGGGGGGAAGAGACCCAGTACTTC
CASSFSGGEETQYF
>-|TRBV15|TRBJ2-7|TRBD1
TGTGCCACCAGCAGAGCCCTTTATTCGGACAGGAACTACGAGCAGTACTTC
CATSRALYSDRNYEQYF
>-|TRBV20-1|TRBJ2-1|TRBD1
TGCAGTGCTAGAGATCATGGACAGGGGGCTGAGCAGTTCTTC
CSARDHGQGAEQFF
>-|TRBV5-5|TRBJ2-1|-
TGTGCCAGCAGCCGCGATGGTGGGATCAATGAGCAGTTCTTC
CASSRDGGINEQFF
>-|TRBV19|TRBJ2-1|-
TGTGCCAGTTGGGGAGCGTTGGGTGAGCAGTTCTTC
CASWGALGEQFF
>-|TRBV27|TRBJ2-1|TRBD2
TGTGCCAGCAGTACCGATAGCGGGAGTAGAAATGAGCAGTTCTTC
CASSTDSGSRNEQFF
>many|TRBV5-4|TRBJ2-3|-
TGTGCCAGCAGCCCCGGGGGAGATACGCAGTATTTT
CASSPGGDTQYF
>-|TRBV28|TRBJ2-1|TRBD2
TGTGCCAGCAGTTTAAGCCGGGAGGGGGGGAATGAGCAGTTCTTC
CASSLSREGGNEQFF
>-|TRBV20-1|TRBJ2-7|-
TGCAGTGCTAGAGACGTAAACTCCTACGAGCAGTACTTC
CSARDVNSYEQYF
>once|TRBV27|TRBJ2-7|-
TGTGCCAGCAGTTTATTGGGGGGGCGCGACGAGCAGTACTTC
CASSLLGGRDEQYF
>-|TRBV6-1|TRBJ2-7|-
TGTGCCAGCACCGCGCAAATTGGGGTCCACTACGAGCAGTACTTC
CASTAQIGVHYEQYF
>-|TRBV9|TRBJ2-3|-
TGTGCCAGCAGCGTAGGATTGGCGGAGTCAATAGATACGCAGTATTTT
CASSVGLAESIDTQYF
>-|TRBV10-3|TRBJ2-7|-
TGTGCCATCAGTGTCAACGGTCTGGGGAGCTCCTACGAGCAGTACTTC
CAISVNGLGSSYEQYF
>-|TRBV6-5|TRBJ2-7|TRBD1
TGTGCCAGCAGCGACAGGGGTGACGACGAGCAGTACTTC
CASSDRGDDEQYF
>once|TRBV15|TRBJ2-7|-
TGTGCCACCAGCGAGTTTTGGGGGTACGAGCAGTACTTC
CATSEFWGYEQYF
>once|TRBV10-3|TRBJ2-3|TRBD2
TGTGCCATTTTCTCAGCGGGAGGCAGTGCAGATACGCAGTATTTT
CAIFSAGGSADTQYF
>-|TRBV4-1|TRBJ2-5|TRBD2
TGCGCCAGCAGCCAAGGACTAGCGGGAGCCGAATTGGAGACCCAGTACTTC
CASSQGLAGAELETQYF
>-|TRBV19|TRBJ2-7|TRBD2
TGTGCCAGTTCCGCCGGCGGGGGGAGCTCCTACGAGCAGTACTTC
CASSAGGGSSYEQYF
>-|TRBV28|TRBJ1-1|-
TGTGCCAGCAGTCCCCGAGGAAGAAACACTGAAGCTTTCTTT
CASSPRGRNTEAFF
>-|TRBV14|TRBJ1-1|-
TGTGCCAGCAGCCAAGATCGGGGAGGAGGGTACACTGAAGCTTTCTTT
CASSQDRGGGYTEAFF
>-|TRBV3-1|TRBJ2-2|-
TGTACCAGCAGCCAAGAGGAGGGAGTAAACACCGGGGAGCTGTTTTTT
CTSSQEEGVNTGELFF
>-|TRBV7-9|TRBJ1-2|TRBD1
TGTGCCAGCAGCTCACTCCCGGGACAGCTCTATGGCTACACCTTC
CASSSLPGQLYGYTF
>-|TRBV5-4|TRBJ2-7|-
TGTGCCAGCAGCTTGGTAGCTGGGGAGCAGTACTTC
CASSLVAGEQYF
>-|TRBV4-1|TRBJ1-1|-
TGCGCCAGCAGCCCCAGGGAGGGAACTGAAGCTTTCTTT
CASSPREGTEAFF
>-|TRBV15|TRBJ2-2|TRBD1
TGTGCCACCAGCAGGAAGGGACAGTACACCGGGGAGCTGTCTTTT
CATSRKGQYTGELSF
>few|TRBV11-2|TRBJ1-1|TRBD1
TGTGCCAGCAGCAGCAGACAGGGGCGGGCCACTGAAGCTTTCTTT
CASSSRQGRATEAFF
>-|TRBV28|TRBJ2-1|-
TGTGCCAGCAGTTTACCGGCAGTCTCCTACAATGAGCAGTTCTTC
CASSLPAVSYNEQFF
>-|TRBV5-4|TRBJ2-5|-
TGTGCCAGCAGCGTCTTGGGGGTTTGGGGAGAGACCCAGTACTTC
CASSVLGVWGETQYF
>-|TRBV6-1|TRBJ1-2|-
TGTGCCAGCTTCCACCTCCTGTTAGGTGGCTACACCTTC
CASFHLLLGGYTF
>few|TRBV27|TRBJ1-5|-
TGTGCCAGTAGCCTACAGGGTGGCAATCAGCCCCAGCATTTT
CASSLQGGNQPQHF